The clone carrying this T cell receptor beta chain was recorded once. These data are taken from a study of blood T cell repertoires in COVID-19. Looking at the study overall: Sites across the United States, Italy and Spain contributed samples from acute and convalescent COVID-19.

Germline CDR1 and CDR2: SQVTM and ANQGSEA. The CDR3 sequence is 17 residues long. With V trimmed by 6 bases and J by 2 bases, 15 bases remained unmatched. In the authors' methods: Nucleated cell counts were estimated from reference gene primer amplification. Generated by immunoSEQ multiplex PCR, the TCRdb table keeps only in-frame clones and is missing some. That table is the source of V, J and clone size, and D and trimming were worked out from the DNA. The table shows over 60,000 clones, with more than 75% occurring only once. The receptor's source is an older man with active or convalescent COVID-19. The genes are TRBV29-1 and TRBJ2-3, with TRBD2 identical over 9 bases. The sequencing sample was made of peripheral blood. The CDR3 loop reads CSVVTGSGTSLTDTQYF. CDR3 nucleotides: TGCAGCGTCGTAACAGGTTCCGGGACTAGCCTCACAGATACGCAGTATTTT.